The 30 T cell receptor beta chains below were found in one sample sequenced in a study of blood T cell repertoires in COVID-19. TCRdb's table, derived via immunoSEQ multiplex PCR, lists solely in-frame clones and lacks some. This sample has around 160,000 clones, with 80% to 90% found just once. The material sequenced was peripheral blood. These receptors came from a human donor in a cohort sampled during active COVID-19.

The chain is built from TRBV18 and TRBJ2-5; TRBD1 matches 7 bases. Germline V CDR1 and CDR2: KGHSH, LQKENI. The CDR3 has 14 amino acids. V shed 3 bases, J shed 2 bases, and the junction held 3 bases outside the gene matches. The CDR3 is CASSPDRLQETQYF. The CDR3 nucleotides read TGTGCCAGCTCACCGGACAGGTTGCAAGAGACCCAGTACTTC.

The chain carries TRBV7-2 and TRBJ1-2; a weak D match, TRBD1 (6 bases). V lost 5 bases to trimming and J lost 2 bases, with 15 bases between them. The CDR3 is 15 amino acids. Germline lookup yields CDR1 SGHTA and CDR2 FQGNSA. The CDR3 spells CASSPAQGINYGYTF. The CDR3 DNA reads TGTGCCAGCAGCCCAGCCCAGGGGATCAACTATGGCTACACCTTC.

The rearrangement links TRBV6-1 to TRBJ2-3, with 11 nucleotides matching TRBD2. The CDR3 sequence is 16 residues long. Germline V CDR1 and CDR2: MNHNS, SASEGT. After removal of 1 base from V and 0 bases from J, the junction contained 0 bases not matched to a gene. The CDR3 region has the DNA TGTGCCAGCAGTGAAGGGACTAGCGGGAGCACAGATACGCAGTATTTT. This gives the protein CASSEGTSGSTDTQYF.

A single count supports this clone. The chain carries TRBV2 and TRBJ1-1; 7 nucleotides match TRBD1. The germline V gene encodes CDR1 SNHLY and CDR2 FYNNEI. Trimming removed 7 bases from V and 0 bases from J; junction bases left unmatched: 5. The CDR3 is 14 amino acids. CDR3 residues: CASTYRGLNTEAFF. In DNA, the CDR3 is TGTGCCAGCACATACAGGGGATTGAACACTGAAGCTTTCTTT.

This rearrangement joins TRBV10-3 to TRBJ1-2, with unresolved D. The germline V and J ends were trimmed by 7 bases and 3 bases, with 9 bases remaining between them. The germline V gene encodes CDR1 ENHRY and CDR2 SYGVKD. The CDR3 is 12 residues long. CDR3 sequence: CAITTNDYGYTF. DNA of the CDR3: TGTGCCATCACCACAAACGACTATGGCTACACCTTC.

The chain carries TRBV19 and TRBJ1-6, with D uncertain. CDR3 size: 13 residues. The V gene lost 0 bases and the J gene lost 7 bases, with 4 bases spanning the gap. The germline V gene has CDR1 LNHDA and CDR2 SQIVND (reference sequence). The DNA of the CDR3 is TGTGCCAGTAGTATAGATCAGAATTCACCCCTCCACTTT. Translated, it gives CASSIDQNSPLHF.

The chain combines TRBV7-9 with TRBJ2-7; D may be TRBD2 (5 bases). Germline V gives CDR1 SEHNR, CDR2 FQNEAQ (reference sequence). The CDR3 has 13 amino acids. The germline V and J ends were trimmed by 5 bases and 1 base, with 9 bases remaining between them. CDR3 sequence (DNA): TGTGCCAGCAGCCCCGGGGTGTCCTACGAGCAGTACTTC. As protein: CASSPGVSYEQYF.

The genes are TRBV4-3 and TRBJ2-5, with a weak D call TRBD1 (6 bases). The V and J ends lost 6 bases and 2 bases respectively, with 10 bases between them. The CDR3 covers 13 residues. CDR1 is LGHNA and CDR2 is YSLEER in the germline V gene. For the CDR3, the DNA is TGCGCCAGCAGTCAGGACAGTCAAGAGACCCAGTACTTC. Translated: CASSQDSQETQYF.

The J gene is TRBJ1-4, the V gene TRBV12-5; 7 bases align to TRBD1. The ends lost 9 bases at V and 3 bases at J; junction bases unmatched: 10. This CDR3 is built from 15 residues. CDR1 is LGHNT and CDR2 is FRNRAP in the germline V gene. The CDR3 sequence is CASNKPGTANEKLFF. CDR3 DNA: TGTGCTAGCAACAAGCCCGGGACAGCTAATGAAAAACTGTTTTTT.

CDR3 DNA: TGTGCCAGCAGCCGAGACAGGGGTAAATATGGCTACACCTTC. As protein: CASSRDRGKYGYTF. The genes are TRBV7-8 and TRBJ1-2; the match to TRBD1 covers 8 bases. Germline V gene sequence: CDR1 SGHVS, CDR2 FQNEAQ. The CDR3 has 14 amino acids. V shed 5 bases, J shed 5 bases, and the junction held 7 bases outside the gene matches.

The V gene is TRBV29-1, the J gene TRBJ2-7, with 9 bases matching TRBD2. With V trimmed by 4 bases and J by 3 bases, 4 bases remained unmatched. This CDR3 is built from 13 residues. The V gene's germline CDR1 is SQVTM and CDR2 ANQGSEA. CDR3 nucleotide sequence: TGCAGCGTTGTAGCGGGGGCCGGCTACGAGCAGTACTTC. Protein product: CSVVAGAGYEQYF.

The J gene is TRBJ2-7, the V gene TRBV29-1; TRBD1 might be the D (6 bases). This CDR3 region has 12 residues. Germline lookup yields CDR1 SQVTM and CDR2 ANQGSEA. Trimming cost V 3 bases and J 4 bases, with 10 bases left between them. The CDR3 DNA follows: TGCAGCGTTGAGGACAGCTCGTACGAGCAGTACTTC. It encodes CSVEDSSYEQYF.

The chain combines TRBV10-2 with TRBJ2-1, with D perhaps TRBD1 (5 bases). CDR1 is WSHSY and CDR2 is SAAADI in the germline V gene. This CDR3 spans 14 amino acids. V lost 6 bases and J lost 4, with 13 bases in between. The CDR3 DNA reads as TGCGCCAGCAGGGCCTTGGGGCTTTACAATGAGCAGTTCTTC. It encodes CASRALGLYNEQFF.

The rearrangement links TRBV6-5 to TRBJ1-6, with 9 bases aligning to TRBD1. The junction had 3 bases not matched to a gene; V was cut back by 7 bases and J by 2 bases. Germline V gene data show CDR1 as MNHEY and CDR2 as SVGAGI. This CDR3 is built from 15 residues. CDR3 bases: TGTGCCAGCATACGGGACAGGGCCTATAATTCACCCCTCCACTTT. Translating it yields CASIRDRAYNSPLHF.

CDR3 sequence (DNA): TGTGCCATTCTGGACAGCTTGAACACTGAAGCTTTCTTT. Its translation is CAILDSLNTEAFF. The gene calls are TRBV10-3 and TRBJ1-1; TRBD1 might be the D (6 bases). Germline V gene sequence: CDR1 ENHRY, CDR2 SYGVKD. This CDR3 region has 13 residues. Deletions cut 9 bases from V and 0 bases from J, with 11 bases between.

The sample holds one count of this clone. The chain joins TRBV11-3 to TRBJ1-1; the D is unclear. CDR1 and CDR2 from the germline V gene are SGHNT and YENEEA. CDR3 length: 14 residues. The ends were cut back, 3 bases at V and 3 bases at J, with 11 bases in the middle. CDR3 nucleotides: TGTGCCAGCAGCTTCCCTGACGGGTACACTGAAGCTTTCTTT. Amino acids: CASSFPDGYTEAFF.

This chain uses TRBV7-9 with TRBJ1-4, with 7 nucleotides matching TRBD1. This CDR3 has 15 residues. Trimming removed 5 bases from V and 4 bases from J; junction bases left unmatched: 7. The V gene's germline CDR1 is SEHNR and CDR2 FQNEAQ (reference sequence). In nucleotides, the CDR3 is TGTGCCAGCAGCCTTCAACAGGGGTTTAATGAAAAACTGTTTTTT. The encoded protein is CASSLQQGFNEKLFF.

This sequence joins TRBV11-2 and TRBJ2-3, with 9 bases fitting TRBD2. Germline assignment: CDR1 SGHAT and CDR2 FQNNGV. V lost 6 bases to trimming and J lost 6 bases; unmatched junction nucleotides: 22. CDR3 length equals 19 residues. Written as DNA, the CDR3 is TGTGCCAGCAGTTACCCAGCTGCCGGAGGTGCGGGGGGGATGGATACGCAGTATTTT. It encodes CASSYPAAGGAGGMDTQYF.

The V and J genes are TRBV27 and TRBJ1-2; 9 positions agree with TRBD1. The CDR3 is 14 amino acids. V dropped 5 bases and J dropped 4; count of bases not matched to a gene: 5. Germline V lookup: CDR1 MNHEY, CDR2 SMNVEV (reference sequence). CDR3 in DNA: TGTGCCAGCAGTCCCGGACAGGGGCGCTATGGCTACACCTTC. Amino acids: CASSPGQGRYGYTF.

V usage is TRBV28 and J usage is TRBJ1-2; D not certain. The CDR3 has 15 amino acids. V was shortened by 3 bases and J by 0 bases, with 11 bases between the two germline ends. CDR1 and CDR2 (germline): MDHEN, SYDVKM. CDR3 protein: CASSFRVHTNYGYTF. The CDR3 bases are TGTGCCAGCAGTTTCCGGGTCCACACTAACTATGGCTACACCTTC.

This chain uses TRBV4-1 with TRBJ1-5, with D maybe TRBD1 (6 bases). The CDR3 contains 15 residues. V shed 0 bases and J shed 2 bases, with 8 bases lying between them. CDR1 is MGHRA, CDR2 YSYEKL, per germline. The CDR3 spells CASSQEGARNQPQHF. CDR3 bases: TGCGCCAGCAGCCAAGAGGGGGCCCGCAATCAGCCCCAGCATTTT.

CDR3 DNA: TGTGCCAGCAGTGCCCTCGGGACAGGGGGGTACGAGCAGTACTTC. It yields the protein CASSALGTGGYEQYF. The chain recombines TRBV28 with TRBJ2-7; 11 bases are shared with TRBD1. With 5 bases clipped from V and 4 bases from J, the junction kept 7 bases outside the gene matches. CDR3 length equals 15 residues. Germline-derived CDR1 and CDR2 are MDHEN and SYDVKM.

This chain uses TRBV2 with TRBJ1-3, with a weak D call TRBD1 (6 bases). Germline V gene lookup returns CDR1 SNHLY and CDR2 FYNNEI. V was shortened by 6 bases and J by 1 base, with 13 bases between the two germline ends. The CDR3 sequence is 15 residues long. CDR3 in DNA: TGTGCCAGCAGGTTACAGGGCATGTCTGGAAACACCATATATTTT. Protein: CASRLQGMSGNTIYF.

This chain's CDR3 is CASSVEASGYTGELFF. CDR3 coding DNA: TGTGCCAGCAGCGTAGAGGCTAGCGGGTACACCGGGGAGCTGTTTTTT. The chain carries TRBV9 and TRBJ2-2, with 8 nucleotides matching TRBD2. Germline V lookup: CDR1 SGDLS, CDR2 YYNGEE. V shed 0 bases and J 3 bases; nucleotides not matched to a gene: 4. The CDR3 runs 16 residues.

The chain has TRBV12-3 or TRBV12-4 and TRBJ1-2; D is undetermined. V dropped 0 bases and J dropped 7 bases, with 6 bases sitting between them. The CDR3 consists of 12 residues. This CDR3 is CASSLALSGYTF. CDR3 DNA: TGTGCCAGCAGTTTAGCTTTGAGTGGCTACACCTTC.

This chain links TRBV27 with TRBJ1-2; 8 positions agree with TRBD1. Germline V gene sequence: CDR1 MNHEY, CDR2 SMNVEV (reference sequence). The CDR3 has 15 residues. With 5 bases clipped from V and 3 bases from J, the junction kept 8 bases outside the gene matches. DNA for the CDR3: TGTGCCAGCAGTACCTCGACAGGGGCGTACTATGGCTACACCTTC. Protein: CASSTSTGAYYGYTF.

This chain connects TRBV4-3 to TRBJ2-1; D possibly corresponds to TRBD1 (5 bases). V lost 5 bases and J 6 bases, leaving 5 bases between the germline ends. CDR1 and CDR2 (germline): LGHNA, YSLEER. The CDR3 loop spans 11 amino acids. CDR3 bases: TGCGCCAGCAGCACAGGCAATGAGCAGTTCTTC. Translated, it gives CASSTGNEQFF.

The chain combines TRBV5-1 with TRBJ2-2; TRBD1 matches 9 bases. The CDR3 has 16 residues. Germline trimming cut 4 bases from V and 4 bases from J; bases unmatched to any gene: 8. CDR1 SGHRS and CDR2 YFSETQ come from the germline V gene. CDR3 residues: CASSQGDREGTGELFF. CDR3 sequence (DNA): TGCGCCAGCAGCCAGGGGGACAGGGAGGGCACCGGGGAGCTGTTTTTT.

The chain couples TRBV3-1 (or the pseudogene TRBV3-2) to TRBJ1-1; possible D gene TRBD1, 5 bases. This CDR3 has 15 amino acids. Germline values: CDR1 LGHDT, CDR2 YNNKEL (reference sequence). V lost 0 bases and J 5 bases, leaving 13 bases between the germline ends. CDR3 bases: TGTGCCAGCAGCCAAGATGGGGGGTCAGGAACTGAAGCTTTCTTT. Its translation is CASSQDGGSGTEAFF.

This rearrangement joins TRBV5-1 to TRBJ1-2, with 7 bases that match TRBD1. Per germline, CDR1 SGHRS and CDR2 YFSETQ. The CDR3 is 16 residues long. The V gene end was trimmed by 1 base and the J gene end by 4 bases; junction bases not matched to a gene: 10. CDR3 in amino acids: CASSLSPGTVIYGYTF. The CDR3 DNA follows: TGCGCCAGCAGCTTGTCCCCCGGGACAGTCATCTATGGCTACACCTTC.